These T cell receptor beta chains were read from a single sample in a study of OX40 agonist ivuxolimab in advanced cancers. Measured with immunoSEQ multiplex PCR; TCRdb has only the in-frame clones, and not every one. The top ten clones hold under 0.9% of a sample with just over 80,000 clones, about 88% of them seen once. The specimen comprised CD4+ or CD8+ T cells sorted from blood, sampled in a trial of the OX40 agonist ivuxolimab. All receptors derive from an adult with an advanced solid tumor such as melanoma, head and neck, liver or kidney cancer. Both conserved end residues are part of each CDR3. The D gene is left open where the match is weak. The size of a clone is reported for some rows only, either as once, few or many, or as a class for expanded clones.

j_call | clone_size | v_call | d_call | cdr3_aa | cdr3_nt
TRBJ2-1 | . | TRBV6-1 | TRBD2 | CASGLSGRYNEQFF | TGTGCCAGCGGTCTCAGCGGGAGATACAATGAGCAGTTCTTC
TRBJ1-2 | . | TRBV4-3 | . | CASSQAGQNYGYTF | TGCGCCAGCAGCCAAGCAGGACAGAACTATGGCTACACCTTC
TRBJ2-3 | . | TRBV6-5 | . | CASSSPYTDTQYF | TGTGCCAGCAGTAGTCCCTACACAGATACGCAGTATTTT
TRBJ2-3 | . | TRBV2 | . | CASSEENSGSGADTQYF | TGTGCCAGCAGTGAAGAAAATAGCGGTAGTGGCGCAGATACGCAGTATTTT
TRBJ1-2 | . | TRBV28 | . | CASRISQSGSGYTF | TGTGCCAGCAGGATTTCCCAATCCGGTAGTGGCTACACCTTC
TRBJ1-4 | . | TRBV19 | . | CASRTTRGTNEKLFF | TGTGCCAGTAGGACCACCCGGGGCACTAATGAAAAACTGTTTTTT
TRBJ1-5 | . | TRBV19 | . | CASSIAGDQPQHF | TGTGCCAGTAGTATAGCAGGGGATCAGCCCCAGCATTTT
TRBJ2-5 | . | TRBV5-4 | . | CASSTRLGQQETQYF | TGTGCCAGCAGCACCCGACTAGGACAGCAAGAGACCCAGTACTTC
TRBJ2-1 | . | TRBV7-2 | TRBD2 | CAKAFSGGGRNEQFF | TGTGCCAAAGCCTTTAGCGGGGGGGGAAGGAATGAGCAGTTCTTC
TRBJ1-2 | . | TRBV5-1 | . | CASSFGGGGGYTF | TGCGCCAGCAGCTTCGGAGGGGGAGGTGGCTACACCTTC
TRBJ2-7 | . | TRBV28 | . | CASSFISRAAFEQYF | TGTGCCAGCAGTTTTATATCCCGGGCTGCATTCGAGCAGTACTTC
TRBJ2-7 | . | TRBV10-2 | . | CASSAAGGTYEQYF | TGCGCCAGCAGTGCGGCAGGGGGGACCTACGAGCAGTACTTC
TRBJ2-7 | . | TRBV10-3 | . | CAISEGGQFHEQYF | TGTGCCATCAGTGAAGGAGGGCAGTTCCACGAGCAGTACTTC
TRBJ1-1 | few | TRBV5-1 | . | CASSLEGQTTEAFF | TGCGCCAGCAGCTTGGAGGGCCAGACAACGGAAGCTTTCTTT
TRBJ1-1 | few | TRBV9 | TRBD1 | CASSVGLGTGNTEAFF | TGTGCCAGCAGCGTAGGCCTCGGGACAGGGAACACTGAAGCTTTCTTT
TRBJ1-1 | . | TRBV7-9 | . | CASSYDNEAFF | TGTGCCAGCAGCTATGACAATGAAGCTTTCTTT
TRBJ1-2 | . | TRBV7-2 | . | CASSREGGRYGYTF | TGTGCCAGCAGCCGCGAAGGGGGACGATATGGCTACACCTTC
TRBJ1-1 | . | TRBV18 | . | CASSPGSREAFF | TGTGCCAGCTCACCGGGGTCTCGGGAAGCTTTCTTT
TRBJ2-7 | . | TRBV12-5 | . | CASGFHELSYEQYF | TGTGCTAGTGGTTTTCACGAATTGTCCTACGAGCAGTACTTC
TRBJ2-5 | . | TRBV7-7 | . | CASSLAPRGRYQETQYF | TGTGCTAGCAGCTTAGCCCCGAGGGGCCGGTACCAAGAGACCCAGTACTTC
TRBJ2-1 | . | TRBV5-1 | TRBD2 | CASSNGLGNEQFF | TGCGCCAGCAGCAACGGACTAGGGAATGAGCAGTTCTTC
TRBJ1-6 | . | TRBV6-1 | . | CASGTGTYNSPLHF | TGTGCCAGCGGAACAGGGACTTATAATTCACCCCTCCACTTT
TRBJ2-7 | . | TRBV5-4 | . | CASSVGFEQYF | TGTGCCAGCAGCGTGGGGTTCGAGCAGTACTTC
TRBJ2-7 | . | TRBV5-8 | TRBD1 | CASSFSGGQGMGEQYF | TGTGCCAGCAGCTTCTCCGGGGGACAGGGAATGGGCGAGCAGTACTTC
TRBJ1-3 | . | TRBV4-3 | TRBD1 | CASSQDYRGTIYF | TGCGCCAGCAGCCAAGATTACAGGGGCACCATATATTTT
TRBJ1-1 | . | TRBV11-2 | . | CASSLRGGVGTEAFF | TGTGCCAGCAGCTTAAGAGGGGGAGTGGGGACTGAAGCTTTCTTT
TRBJ2-1 | . | TRBV7-2 | . | CASSPQRTYNEQFF | TGTGCCAGCAGCCCTCAGCGGACCTACAATGAGCAGTTCTTC
TRBJ1-1 | . | TRBV7-9 | . | CASSLWGARRNTEAFF | TGTGCCAGCAGCTTGTGGGGTGCCAGGAGGAACACTGAAGCTTTCTTT
TRBJ2-5 | . | TRBV7-6 | TRBD1 | CASSLYRDRGRETQYF | TGTGCCAGCAGCCTTTACCGGGACAGGGGGAGAGAGACCCAGTACTTC
TRBJ2-2 | once | TRBV27 | . | CASSFTRADGPGELFF | TGTGCCAGCAGTTTTACGAGGGCGGATGGTCCCGGGGAGCTGTTTTTT
TRBJ2-7 | . | TRBV28 | . | CASSATLRNYEQYF | TGTGCCAGCAGTGCAACCCTCAGAAACTACGAGCAGTACTTC
TRBJ2-4 | . | TRBV28 | . | CASSDGADSIQYF | TGTGCCAGCAGTGATGGGGCAGACTCCATTCAGTACTTC
TRBJ2-7 | . | TRBV11-2 | . | CASSGIYEQYF | TGTGCCAGCAGCGGGATCTACGAGCAGTACTTC
TRBJ1-4 | . | TRBV18 | TRBD1 | CASSPPGQGNEKLFF | TGTGCCAGCTCACCACCGGGACAGGGGAATGAAAAACTGTTTTTT
TRBJ1-6 | . | TRBV28 | TRBD1 | CASRGDRDNSPLHF | TGTGCCAGCAGGGGGGACAGGGATAATTCACCCCTCCACTTT
TRBJ2-7 | . | TRBV6-5 | TRBD2 | CASSNGRGGTYEQYF | TGTGCCAGCAGTAACGGGAGGGGCGGGACCTACGAGCAGTACTTC
TRBJ2-7 | . | TRBV27 | . | CASSWRRTLEAHEQYF | TGTGCCAGCAGTTGGCGGCGGACCCTGGAAGCCCACGAGCAGTACTTC
TRBJ2-7 | . | TRBV19 | . | CASRVRDTSYEQYF | TGTGCCAGTAGGGTCCGGGACACTAGCTACGAGCAGTACTTC
TRBJ2-1 | . | TRBV14 | TRBD2 | CASSQGTSGGQKKNEQFF | TGTGCCAGCAGCCAAGGGACTAGCGGGGGCCAGAAGAAAAATGAGCAGTTCTTC
TRBJ1-3 | few | TRBV30 | . | CAWSRTVYGNTIYF | TGTGCCTGGAGCCGGACAGTCTATGGAAACACCATATATTTT
TRBJ2-6 | . | TRBV5-4 | . | CASSLAQGNSGANVLTF | TGTGCCAGCAGCTTGGCCCAGGGGAACTCTGGGGCCAACGTCCTGACTTTC
TRBJ2-7 | . | TRBV5-5 | TRBD1 | CASSWDRGDDEQYF | TGTGCCAGCAGCTGGGACAGGGGCGACGACGAGCAGTACTTC
TRBJ2-1 | once | TRBV18 | . | CASSPAGTINEQFF | TGTGCCAGCTCACCAGCCGGGACAATCAATGAGCAGTTCTTC
TRBJ1-3 | few | TRBV7-6 | . | CASSLVEWEQDRSGNTIYF | TGTGCCAGCAGCTTGGTTGAGTGGGAACAAGACCGCTCTGGAAACACCATATATTTT
TRBJ2-1 | . | TRBV6-6 | TRBD1 | CASSYSGTASYNEQFF | TGTGCCAGCAGTTACTCGGGGACAGCGTCCTACAATGAGCAGTTCTTC
TRBJ1-3 | . | TRBV7-2 | . | CASSLNGPPGNTIYF | TGTGCCAGCAGCTTAAACGGGCCACCTGGAAACACCATATATTTT
TRBJ2-2 | . | TRBV19 | TRBD2 | CASNTGTAGGRTGELFF | TGTGCCAGTAATACGGGAACGGCGGGAGGACGTACCGGGGAGCTGTTTTTT
TRBJ2-6 | . | TRBV19 | . | CASRYKPGGPGANVLTF | TGTGCCAGTAGATACAAACCAGGGGGGCCTGGGGCCAACGTCCTGACTTTC
TRBJ2-7 | . | TRBV27 | . | CASSTPGPQSISSYEQYF | TGTGCCAGCAGTACCCCGGGACCGCAGTCTATTTCCTCCTACGAGCAGTACTTC
TRBJ1-1 | . | TRBV6-5 | TRBD1 | CASSQQGTEAFF | TGTGCCAGCAGCCAACAGGGGACTGAAGCTTTCTTT
TRBJ2-5 | . | TRBV18 | . | CASSPRGAQETQYF | TGTGCCAGCTCACCACGGGGGGCTCAAGAGACCCAGTACTTC
TRBJ2-5 | . | TRBV7-2 | . | CASSHEVAEETQYF | TGTGCCAGCAGCCATGAGGTAGCGGAAGAGACCCAGTACTTC
TRBJ1-2 | . | TRBV7-3 | TRBD1 | CASSQTDRGNSGYTF | TGTGCCAGCAGCCAAACGGACAGGGGGAACTCTGGCTACACCTTC
TRBJ2-3 | . | TRBV11-2 | . | CASSLYGSRTTDTQYF | TGTGCCAGCAGCTTATACGGGAGTCGGACCACAGATACGCAGTATTTT